Sequencing of this T cell receptor beta chain was carried out in a study of blood T cell repertoires in COVID-19. Study-level background: The United States, Italy and Spain were the sources of the acute and convalescent COVID-19 samples. PBMCs, B-cell-depleted T cells, or T cells were the source of the cDNA or gDNA that made up the material.

The Seattle site enrolled patients during active infection and followed them longitudinally. In the authors' methods: Amplifying reference gene primers gave estimates of nucleated cell counts. Sequenced by immunoSEQ multiplex PCR; TCRdb stores in-frame clones only, minus some. The V and J calls and the clone size are those of that table, but D and trimming were determined from the DNA. The sample holds approximately 200,000 clones, about 85% seen once. This receptor was taken from a woman aged 40 to 50 with COVID-19, enrolled during active disease. The sequenced material came from peripheral blood.

CDR3 sequence: CASTKTGASGYSPLHF. The CDR3 nucleotides are TGTGCCAGTACTAAGACAGGGGCAAGTGGGTATTCACCCCTCCACTTT. V and J are TRBV19 and TRBJ1-6; 8 nucleotides align to TRBD1. J was trimmed by 8 bases and V by 7 bases; bases with no gene match: 13. The CDR3 consists of 16 residues. Germline-derived CDR1 and CDR2 are LNHDA and SQIVND (reference sequence).